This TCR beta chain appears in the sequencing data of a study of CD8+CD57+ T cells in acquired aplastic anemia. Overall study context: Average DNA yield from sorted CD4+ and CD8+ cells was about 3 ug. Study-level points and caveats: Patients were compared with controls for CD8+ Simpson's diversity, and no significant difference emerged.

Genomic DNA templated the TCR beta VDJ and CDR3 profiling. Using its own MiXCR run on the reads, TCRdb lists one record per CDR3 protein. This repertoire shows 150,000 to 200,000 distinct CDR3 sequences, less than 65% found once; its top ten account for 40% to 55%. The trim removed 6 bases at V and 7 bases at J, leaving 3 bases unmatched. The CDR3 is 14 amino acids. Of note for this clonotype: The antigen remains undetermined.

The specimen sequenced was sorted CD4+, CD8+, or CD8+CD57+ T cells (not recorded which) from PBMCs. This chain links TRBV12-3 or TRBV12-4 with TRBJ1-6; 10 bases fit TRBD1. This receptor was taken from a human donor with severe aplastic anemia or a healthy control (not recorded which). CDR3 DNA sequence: TGTGCCAGCAGCAGACAGGGGGCGAATTCACCCCTCCACTTT. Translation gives CASSRQGANSPLHF.